This entry lists 32 T cell receptor beta chains sequenced from one sample in a study of blood T cell repertoires in COVID-19. The assay was immunoSEQ multiplex PCR, and TCRdb's table has in-frame clones only and misses some. The sample lists roughly 100,000 clones, roughly 80% occurring once. The sequenced sample consisted of peripheral blood. These receptors were taken from an elderly woman with active or convalescent COVID-19.

This clone was observed a handful of times. CDR3 nucleotide sequence: TGTGCCAGCAGCTTTTTGGGAGAAGGAGAGACCCAGTACTTC. It is translated as CASSFLGEGETQYF. The J gene is TRBJ2-5, the V gene TRBV5-4; the D gene is possibly TRBD2 (5 bases). V was cut by 2 bases and J by 4 bases, with 12 bases left in between. The CDR3 loop spans 14 amino acids. Germline CDR1 is SGHNT and CDR2 is YYREEE (reference sequence).

The V call is TRBV21-1, the J call TRBJ1-2. TRBV21-1 is labeled a pseudogene. The CDR3 length is 16 residues. CDR3 sequence: CASSNAGGHFPYGYTF. Here the CDR3 DNA reads TGTGCCAGCAGCAACGCTGGCGGGCATTTTCCCTATGGCTACACCTTC.

As DNA, the CDR3 is TGTGCCAGTACTCCGACAGGGGGCCGTCGTCAGCCCCAGCATTTT. Translating it yields CASTPTGGRRQPQHF. This chain links TRBV19 with TRBJ1-5; 10 nucleotides line up with TRBD1. Trimming removed 7 bases from V and 6 bases from J; junction bases left unmatched: 9. CDR3 length equals 15 residues. In germline, CDR1 is LNHDA, CDR2 SQIVND (reference sequence).

This chain connects TRBV7-3 to TRBJ2-1; D is perhaps TRBD2 (6 bases). The length of the CDR3 is 17 residues. The V gene's germline CDR1 is SGHTA and CDR2 FQGTGA. V lost 5 bases and J 0 bases, leaving 17 bases between the germline ends. The CDR3: CASSVSGRSSSYNEQFF. CDR3 sequence (DNA): TGTGCCAGCAGCGTTAGCGGCCGTTCGAGCTCCTACAATGAGCAGTTCTTC.

The chain employs TRBV6-5 and TRBJ1-6; the D gene is possibly TRBD1 (5 bases). Per germline, CDR1 MNHEY and CDR2 SVGAGI. The length of the CDR3 is 14 residues. V shed 7 bases and J shed 6 bases, with 13 bases lying between them. CDR3 in amino acids: CASNTDKSNSPLHF. The CDR3 DNA follows: TGTGCCAGCAATACGGACAAGTCTAATTCACCCCTCCACTTT.

J is TRBJ1-3 and V is TRBV19; maybe TRBD1 (6 bases). Germline CDR1 reads LNHDA; CDR2 reads SQIVND (reference sequence). The CDR3 consists of 14 residues. V was clipped by 3 bases and J by 3 bases, with 9 bases between them. CDR3 in amino acids: CASSIGGHGNTIYF. CDR3 DNA sequence: TGTGCCAGTAGTATCGGGGGGCATGGAAACACCATATATTTT.

This clone was observed a handful of times. The J gene is TRBJ1-2, the V gene TRBV28, with D possibly matching TRBD1 (5 bases). The CDR3 has 14 amino acids. The germline gives CDR1 MDHEN, CDR2 SYDVKM. V was pared by 7 bases and J by 3 bases, with 15 bases between. This CDR3 is CASKPGGSDYGYTF. The CDR3 region has the DNA TGTGCCAGCAAACCGGGGGGGTCCGACTATGGCTACACCTTC.

The chain recombines TRBV28 with TRBJ2-1, with D perhaps TRBD2 (5 bases). The CDR3 has 15 amino acids. From germline, CDR1 is MDHEN and CDR2 SYDVKM. The germline V and J ends were trimmed by 7 bases and 4 bases, with 17 bases remaining between them. The chain's CDR3 is CASNTGIAIYNEQFF. CDR3 DNA sequence: TGTGCCAGCAACACGGGAATTGCCATTTACAATGAGCAGTTCTTC.

The V gene is TRBV10-3, the J gene TRBJ2-3; 11 bases line up with TRBD2. The germline CDR1 and CDR2 sequences are ENHRY and SYGVKD. The CDR3 extends over 18 amino acids. The junction had 9 bases not matched to a gene; V was cut back by 4 bases and J by 0 bases. CDR3 sequence reads: CAISGSSGGQPSTDTQYF. CDR3 coding DNA: TGTGCCATCAGTGGGTCTAGCGGGGGGCAACCTAGCACAGATACGCAGTATTTT.

This clone appeared once. This CDR3 reads CASTSGTSLSNEQFF. CDR3 nucleotides: TGTGCCAGCACCTCTGGGACTAGCCTTTCCAATGAGCAGTTCTTC. The chain employs TRBV28 and TRBJ2-1; 9 bases are shared with TRBD2. The CDR3 consists of 15 residues. Germline V gene lookup returns CDR1 MDHEN and CDR2 SYDVKM. V shed 7 bases and J 6 bases; nucleotides not matched to a gene: 10.

This chain joins TRBV4-2 and TRBJ1-4; D gene uncertain. The CDR3 consists of 13 residues. Trimming took off 3 bases at V and 8 bases at J, with 10 bases between the two ends. The germline V gene encodes CDR1 LGHNA and CDR2 YNFKEQ. The CDR3 reads CASSQGGWEKLFF. The CDR3 DNA reads TGTGCCAGCAGCCAGGGAGGGTGGGAAAAACTGTTTTTT.

The rearrangement joins TRBV6-5 to TRBJ1-1; 8 bases agree with TRBD1. Trimming removed 6 bases from V and 6 bases from J; junction bases left unmatched: 0. This CDR3 is built from 11 residues. Germline V gene sequence: CDR1 MNHEY, CDR2 SVGAGI. The CDR3 nucleotides are TGTGCCAGCAGGACAGGGGCTGAAGCTTTCTTT. Encoded protein: CASRTGAEAFF.

Only one count was recorded for this clone. J is TRBJ2-7 and V is TRBV7-2; D gene unclear. V was cut by 3 bases and J by 5 bases, with 8 bases left in between. The CDR3 runs to 12 residues. Germline V gene lookup returns CDR1 SGHTA and CDR2 FQGNSA. This CDR3 reads CASSFLIDEQYF. The CDR3 DNA sequence: TGTGCCAGCAGCTTTCTTATCGACGAGCAGTACTTC.

The chain has TRBV6-5 and TRBJ1-1; no clear D gene. Germline V CDR1 and CDR2: MNHEY, SVGAGI. Trimming removed 5 bases from V and 4 bases from J, with 11 bases in between. CDR3 length: 13 residues. In DNA, the CDR3 is TGTGCCAGCAGTCTGGATGGCGGCACTGAAGCTTTCTTT. Translating gives CASSLDGGTEAFF.

A few counts support this clone. The chain combines TRBV19 with TRBJ1-2; a possible D gene is TRBD1 (5 bases). Trimming cost V 3 bases and J 7 bases, with 15 bases left between them. Germline CDR1 is LNHDA and CDR2 is SQIVND (reference sequence). The CDR3 is made up of 14 amino acids. The CDR3 region is CASSIRWDSGGYTF. The CDR3 DNA follows: TGTGCCAGTAGTATTCGATGGGACTCTGGTGGCTACACCTTC.

This clone was seen just once. The V gene is TRBV3-1 (or the pseudogene TRBV3-2), the J gene TRBJ2-5, with D unclear. CDR1 and CDR2 (germline): LGHDT, YNNKEL (reference sequence). The CDR3 runs to 10 residues. Trimming took 7 bases from V and 2 from J, leaving 2 bases between them. CDR3 in amino acids: CASTQETQYF. As DNA, the CDR3 is TGTGCCAGCACACAAGAGACCCAGTACTTC.

The genes are TRBV2 and TRBJ1-1, with a tentative D call TRBD1 (5 bases). CDR1 is SNHLY, CDR2 FYNNEI, per germline. The CDR3 spans 12 residues. V lost 6 bases and J lost 5, with 10 bases in between. The CDR3 nucleotides are TGTGCCAGCAGAGCAGGGTGGACTGAAGCTTTCTTT. It codes for CASRAGWTEAFF.

This sequence joins TRBV7-2 and TRBJ2-1; 11 nucleotides agree with TRBD2. CDR3 length equals 18 residues. The germline CDR1 and CDR2 sequences are SGHTA and FQGNSA. Trimming cost V 3 bases and J 7 bases; bases outside gene matches: 14. The CDR3 loop is CASSFLLGGSGRENEQFF. The CDR3 DNA reads as TGTGCCAGCAGCTTTCTCCTCGGGGGTAGCGGGAGGGAGAATGAGCAGTTCTTC.

The rearrangement links TRBV25-1 to TRBJ1-2; 9 bases align to TRBD1. The germline V gene encodes CDR1 MGHDK and CDR2 SYGVNS. V shed 5 bases and J 0 bases; nucleotides not matched to a gene: 10. CDR3 length: 17 residues. The CDR3 nucleotides read TGTGCCAGCAGTCCGGGGACAGGGAGCGCCGCTAACTATGGCTACACCTTC. Protein: CASSPGTGSAANYGYTF.

This clone was counted only a few times. This chain joins TRBV7-2 and TRBJ1-4, with D perhaps TRBD1 (5 bases). This CDR3 is 14 amino acids long. Germline loops: CDR1 SGHTA, CDR2 FQGNSA. V was cut by 3 bases and J by 5 bases, with 10 bases left in between. Written as DNA, the CDR3 is TGTGCCAGCAGCTTTATGCAGGGAAATGAAAAACTGTTTTTT. This translates into CASSFMQGNEKLFF.

The gene calls are TRBV3-1 (or the pseudogene TRBV3-2) and TRBJ1-4; a possible D gene is TRBD1 (6 bases). V dropped 4 bases and J dropped 8 bases, with 20 bases sitting between them. CDR1 is LGHDT and CDR2 is YNNKEL in the germline V gene (reference sequence). The CDR3 has 16 amino acids. The CDR3 DNA follows: TGTGCCAGCAGCCGTGGGGCAACAGGGAGAGAGGAAAAACTGTTTTTT. Its protein product is CASSRGATGREEKLFF.

V usage is TRBV27 and J usage is TRBJ2-7, with D perhaps TRBD1 (6 bases). CDR1 and CDR2 (germline): MNHEY, SMNVEV (reference sequence). CDR3 length equals 16 residues. Between the trimmed V and J ends, which lost 5 bases and 0 bases, there was a span of 17 bases. The CDR3 sequence is CASSVRDDRSSYEQYF. As DNA, the CDR3 is TGTGCCAGCAGTGTTCGGGACGACAGGAGCTCCTACGAGCAGTACTTC.

The rearrangement joins TRBV10-1 to TRBJ1-2; D uncertain. Germline V gene lookup returns CDR1 WNHNN and CDR2 SYGVQD (reference sequence). V was cut by 10 bases and J by 10 bases, with 16 bases left in between. The CDR3 covers 11 residues. The CDR3 bases are TGCGCCATGCACGTCCAGGTTTACTACACCTTC. Amino acid sequence: CAMHVQVYYTF.

The chain has TRBV15 and TRBJ2-5; 12 nucleotides align to TRBD2. The CDR3 runs to 14 residues. Germline values: CDR1 LNHNV, CDR2 YYDKDF (reference sequence). Trimming took 4 bases from V and 5 from J; bases not matched to a gene: 2. The CDR3 is CATSTGTSGETQYF. CDR3 coding DNA: TGTGCCACCAGCACCGGGACTAGCGGGGAGACCCAGTACTTC.

The rearrangement uses TRBV7-9 and TRBJ1-1, with unresolved D. The CDR3 runs to 11 residues. Trimming took 7 bases from V and 5 from J, leaving 8 bases between them. CDR1 is SEHNR and CDR2 is FQNEAQ in the germline V gene (reference sequence). CDR3 protein: CASKGGTEAFF. CDR3 DNA sequence: TGTGCCAGCAAGGGAGGTACTGAAGCTTTCTTT. Full variable domain (rest looked up from reference TRBV7-9 and TRBJ1-1): DTGVSQNPRHKITKRGQNVTFRCDPISEHNRLYWYRQTLGQGPEFLTYFQNEAQLEKSRLLSDRFSAERPKGSFSTLEIQRTEQGDSAMYLCASKGGTEAFFGQGTRLTVV.

The sample holds one count of this clone. The chain joins TRBV29-1 to TRBJ2-3; TRBD1 matches at 7 bases. With V trimmed by 4 bases and J by 0 bases, 16 bases remained unmatched. The CDR3 runs to 18 residues. Germline V gene lookup returns CDR1 SQVTM and CDR2 ANQGSEA. The CDR3 sequence is CSVGQGLSARTSTDTQYF. The DNA of the CDR3 is TGCAGCGTTGGACAGGGCCTTTCGGCTCGCACTAGCACAGATACGCAGTATTTT.

This chain links TRBV2 with TRBJ1-5; a possible D gene is TRBD1 (6 bases). The CDR3 is 15 amino acids. Trimming shortened V by 8 bases and J by 0 bases, and 14 bases separated the two germline ends. Germline V gene lookup returns CDR1 SNHLY and CDR2 FYNNEI. CDR3 in amino acids: CASSGAGDSNQPQHF. CDR3 bases: TGTGCCAGCTCAGGGGCGGGGGATAGCAATCAGCCCCAGCATTTT. Filled out from reference TRBV2 and TRBJ1-5, the complete variable domain reads EPEVTQTPSHQVTQMGQEVILRCVPISNHLYFYWYRQILGQKVEFLVSFYNNEISEKSEIFDDQFSVERPDGSNFTLKIRSTKLEDSAMYFCASSGAGDSNQPQHFGDGTRLSIL.

The chain carries TRBV28 and TRBJ2-4; the match to TRBD1 covers 7 bases. With 3 bases clipped from V and 7 bases from J, the junction kept 3 bases outside the gene matches. The CDR3 has 13 amino acids. Germline V gives CDR1 MDHEN, CDR2 SYDVKM. The CDR3 region is CASSLPGQNIQYF. CDR3 nucleotides: TGTGCCAGCAGTTTGCCGGGACAGAACATTCAGTACTTC.

In its sample, this clone was seen once. The genes are TRBV28 and TRBJ1-1; D is unclear. CDR3 length equals 11 residues. Trimming took off 7 bases at V and 3 bases at J, with 6 bases between the two ends. Germline V gene data show CDR1 as MDHEN and CDR2 as SYDVKM. The CDR3 sequence: CASIVDTEAFF. The DNA of the CDR3 is TGTGCCAGCATAGTAGACACTGAAGCTTTCTTT.

In its sample, this clone was seen once. V and J are TRBV5-1 and TRBJ1-4; weak D call: TRBD1 (5 bases). The V gene's germline CDR1 is SGHRS and CDR2 YFSETQ. This CDR3 is 15 amino acids long. The V end lost 5 bases, the J end lost 4 bases, and 15 bases lay between the germline ends. In nucleotides, the CDR3 is TGCGCCAGCAGGCCTGGCGGCGGGGGTAATGAAAAACTGTTTTTT. As protein: CASRPGGGGNEKLFF.

This rearrangement joins TRBV12-3 or TRBV12-4 to TRBJ1-4; tentatively, D is TRBD1 (5 bases). The CDR3 consists of 13 residues. Trimming left V 8 bases short and J 8 bases short, with 15 bases between. CDR3 in amino acids: CASGGTVVEKLFF. CDR3 DNA: TGTGCCAGCGGCGGGACTGTCGTGGAAAAACTGTTTTTT.

CDR3 region: CASSILPGTSTDTQYF. For the CDR3, the DNA is TGTGCCAGTAGTATATTACCCGGGACAAGCACAGATACGCAGTATTTT. The genes are TRBV19 and TRBJ2-3; D is possibly TRBD1 (6 bases). The germline gives CDR1 LNHDA, CDR2 SQIVND (reference sequence). With 2 bases removed from V and 0 bases from J, the gap between germline ends came to 12 bases. The CDR3 contains 16 residues.